The rows below give T cell receptor beta chains drawn from one sample of a study of blood T cell repertoires in COVID-19. Sequencing used immunoSEQ multiplex PCR; TCRdb keeps in-frame clones, though not all of them. The sample records about 42,000 clones, roughly nine tenths being singletons. The sequenced material came from peripheral blood. Receptors originate from a human donor in a cohort sampled during active COVID-19. Both conserved end residues are part of each CDR3. D genes are given only for firm matches. Clone size is stated in some rows and not others, as once, few, many or a class when expanded.

J gene: TRBJ1-2; D gene: TRBD1; V gene: TRBV6-5; clone size: NA; CDR3 DNA: TGTGCCAGCAGTTATAGGACAGGGGCCTGGGGTGGCTACACCTTC; CDR3 protein: CASSYRTGAWGGYTF
J gene: TRBJ1-6; D gene: NA; V gene: TRBV4-2; clone size: once; CDR3 DNA: TGTGCCAGCAGCCAAGGGGGAGGGGAATATAATTCACCCCTCCACTTT; CDR3 protein: CASSQGGGEYNSPLHF
J gene: TRBJ2-1; D gene: NA; V gene: TRBV10-3; clone size: NA; CDR3 DNA: TGTGCCATCAGTGAGTCGAGGACAATTGAGCAGTTCTTC; CDR3 protein: CAISESRTIEQFF
J gene: TRBJ1-1; D gene: TRBD1; V gene: TRBV7-2; clone size: once; CDR3 DNA: TGTGCCAGCAGCCCTCGGGAGGGACAGGGGGAAGCTTTCTTT; CDR3 protein: CASSPREGQGEAFF
J gene: TRBJ2-2; D gene: TRBD2; V gene: TRBV24-1; clone size: NA; CDR3 DNA: TGTGCCACCAGTCCCGGGACTAGTTCAGTCGGGGAGCTGTTTTTT; CDR3 protein: CATSPGTSSVGELFF
J gene: TRBJ1-2; D gene: NA; V gene: TRBV4-2; clone size: NA; CDR3 DNA: TGTGCCAGCAGCCAAGCGGAACAGGCCCTAGGGGTTGGGGGCTACACCTTC; CDR3 protein: CASSQAEQALGVGGYTF
J gene: TRBJ1-6; D gene: NA; V gene: TRBV3-1/TRBV3-2; clone size: NA; CDR3 DNA: TGTGCCAGCAGCCTGCGACAGCCCTCTTCACCCCTCCACTTT; CDR3 protein: CASSLRQPSSPLHF
J gene: TRBJ1-2; D gene: NA; V gene: TRBV4-3; clone size: NA; CDR3 DNA: TGCGCCAGCAGCCCTCGGACAGCTGAATATGGCTACACCTTC; CDR3 protein: CASSPRTAEYGYTF
J gene: TRBJ2-2; D gene: TRBD1; V gene: TRBV2; clone size: NA; CDR3 DNA: TGTGCCAGCAGTGATGCGACAGGGCATAACACCGGGGAGCTGTTTTTT; CDR3 protein: CASSDATGHNTGELFF
J gene: TRBJ2-7; D gene: NA; V gene: TRBV6-5; clone size: once; CDR3 DNA: TGTGCCAGCAGTTATGGGGCCGTATCCTACGAGCAGTACTTC; CDR3 protein: CASSYGAVSYEQYF
J gene: TRBJ1-4; D gene: NA; V gene: TRBV5-6; clone size: NA; CDR3 DNA: TGTGCCAGCAGCCGGAGCGGGGTTAATGAAAAACTGTTTTTT; CDR3 protein: CASSRSGVNEKLFF
J gene: TRBJ1-3; D gene: NA; V gene: TRBV5-8; clone size: NA; CDR3 DNA: TGTGCCAGCAGCCGTACGGTCTTCTCTGGAAACACCATATATTTT; CDR3 protein: CASSRTVFSGNTIYF
J gene: TRBJ1-5; D gene: NA; V gene: TRBV21-1; clone size: NA; CDR3 DNA: TGTGCCAGCAGCCATAACGGAGGGTCAAGCAATCAGCCCCAGCATTTT; CDR3 protein: CASSHNGGSSNQPQHF
J gene: TRBJ2-7; D gene: TRBD1; V gene: TRBV7-6; clone size: once; CDR3 DNA: TGTGCCAGCAGCACGGACAGGGGGAGCTCCTACGAGCAGTACTTC; CDR3 protein: CASSTDRGSSYEQYF
J gene: TRBJ1-2; D gene: TRBD1; V gene: TRBV2; clone size: NA; CDR3 DNA: TGTGCCAGCAGTGAATCGGAGACAGGGGCGTTCAAGGGTGGCTACACCTTC; CDR3 protein: CASSESETGAFKGGYTF
J gene: TRBJ1-1; D gene: NA; V gene: TRBV5-8; clone size: NA; CDR3 DNA: TGTGCCAGCAGTTTGATCCGGGAGTCTATCTTT; CDR3 protein: CASSLIRESIF
J gene: TRBJ2-3; D gene: NA; V gene: TRBV4-1; clone size: NA; CDR3 DNA: TGCGCCAGCAGCCATCCAGGGTTCGATACGCAGTATTTT; CDR3 protein: CASSHPGFDTQYF
J gene: TRBJ2-7; D gene: NA; V gene: TRBV7-8; clone size: NA; CDR3 DNA: TGTGCCAGCAGCTTATCAATAGTAGTCGAGCAGTACTTC; CDR3 protein: CASSLSIVVEQYF
J gene: TRBJ1-1; D gene: NA; V gene: TRBV6-4; clone size: NA; CDR3 DNA: TGTGCCAGCAGTGACACAAATATGAACACTGAAGCTTTCTTT; CDR3 protein: CASSDTNMNTEAFF
J gene: TRBJ2-2; D gene: TRBD1; V gene: TRBV19; clone size: NA; CDR3 DNA: TGTGCCAGTACCAGAGACAGGGACACCGGGGAGCTGTTTTTT; CDR3 protein: CASTRDRDTGELFF
J gene: TRBJ1-1; D gene: NA; V gene: TRBV27; clone size: NA; CDR3 DNA: TGTGCCAGCAGTCCCTGGGGGGGTGAAGCTTTCTTT; CDR3 protein: CASSPWGGEAFF
J gene: TRBJ2-5; D gene: NA; V gene: TRBV5-1; clone size: once; CDR3 DNA: TGCGCCAGCAGCTTGCGAGGGCTAGGAGGGCAAGAGACCCAGTACTTC; CDR3 protein: CASSLRGLGGQETQYF
J gene: TRBJ2-3; D gene: NA; V gene: TRBV5-1; clone size: NA; CDR3 DNA: TGCGCCAGCAGCCCCCCCGGGGATACGCAGTATTTT; CDR3 protein: CASSPPGDTQYF
J gene: TRBJ2-5; D gene: NA; V gene: TRBV5-1; clone size: NA; CDR3 DNA: TGCGCCAGCAGCTTGGCCGGGGGAGAGACCCAGTACTTC; CDR3 protein: CASSLAGGETQYF
J gene: TRBJ2-6; D gene: NA; V gene: TRBV6-2/TRBV6-3; clone size: NA; CDR3 DNA: TGTGCCAGCAGTTCTCCCGCCAGGGCCGGGGCCAACGTCCTGACTTTC; CDR3 protein: CASSSPARAGANVLTF
J gene: TRBJ1-1; D gene: TRBD1; V gene: TRBV19; clone size: NA; CDR3 DNA: TGTGCCAGTAGTATCGCGACAGGGGTCGGCACTGAAGCTTTCTTT; CDR3 protein: CASSIATGVGTEAFF
J gene: TRBJ2-4; D gene: NA; V gene: TRBV7-8; clone size: NA; CDR3 DNA: TGTGCCAGCAGCTTAGCCGGGGGTAGGACACTCTGGGGAGAAAACATTCAGTACTTC; CDR3 protein: CASSLAGGRTLWGENIQYF
J gene: TRBJ2-5; D gene: NA; V gene: TRBV5-5; clone size: few; CDR3 DNA: TGTGCCAGCAGCCACAGGGCGGGGGACGGACAAGAGACCCAGTACTTC; CDR3 protein: CASSHRAGDGQETQYF
J gene: TRBJ2-7; D gene: TRBD2; V gene: TRBV11-2; clone size: NA; CDR3 DNA: TGTGCCAGCAGCTTCGGGACTACCCTCGAGCAGTACTTC; CDR3 protein: CASSFGTTLEQYF
J gene: TRBJ1-2; D gene: NA; V gene: TRBV29-1; clone size: once; CDR3 DNA: TGCAGCGTTGAAGGCCCACAGAATTACGGCTACACCTTC; CDR3 protein: CSVEGPQNYGYTF
J gene: TRBJ1-4; D gene: NA; V gene: TRBV10-3; clone size: NA; CDR3 DNA: TGTGCCATCAGGGCAGAGGGTGAAAAACTGTTTTTT; CDR3 protein: CAIRAEGEKLFF
J gene: TRBJ2-7; D gene: NA; V gene: TRBV6-1; clone size: NA; CDR3 DNA: TGTGCCAGCAGTGACAGGGTTGGGTACGAGCAGTACTTC; CDR3 protein: CASSDRVGYEQYF
J gene: TRBJ1-1; D gene: NA; V gene: TRBV25-1; clone size: NA; CDR3 DNA: TGTGCCAGCAGTGAATGGGGGCCGAACACTGAAGCTTTCTTT; CDR3 protein: CASSEWGPNTEAFF
J gene: TRBJ2-2; D gene: TRBD2; V gene: TRBV5-1; clone size: NA; CDR3 DNA: TGCGCCAGCTTAAAGCTAGCGGGAGAAACCGGGGAGCTGTTTTTT; CDR3 protein: CASLKLAGETGELFF
J gene: TRBJ2-5; D gene: TRBD1; V gene: TRBV5-1; clone size: NA; CDR3 DNA: TGCGCCAGCAGCTCCGAGGGGGCTGAGACCCAGTACTTC; CDR3 protein: CASSSEGAETQYF
J gene: TRBJ1-4; D gene: NA; V gene: TRBV5-1; clone size: NA; CDR3 DNA: TGCGCCAGCCGCCGAGGGGGAACTAATGAAAAACTGTTTTTT; CDR3 protein: CASRRGGTNEKLFF
J gene: TRBJ2-2; D gene: NA; V gene: TRBV18; clone size: NA; CDR3 DNA: TGTGCCAGCTCACCCTTCGTCGCGAACACCGGGGAGCTGTTTTTT; CDR3 protein: CASSPFVANTGELFF
J gene: TRBJ1-2; D gene: NA; V gene: TRBV3-1/TRBV3-2; clone size: NA; CDR3 DNA: TGTGCCAGCAGCCAAGCAGGGCCCGGCTACACCTTC; CDR3 protein: CASSQAGPGYTF
J gene: TRBJ1-2; D gene: NA; V gene: TRBV9; clone size: NA; CDR3 DNA: TGTGCCAGCAGCGTCGGGGGTGACGGTGGCTACACCTTC; CDR3 protein: CASSVGGDGGYTF
J gene: TRBJ2-1; D gene: NA; V gene: TRBV19; clone size: NA; CDR3 DNA: TGTGCCAGTAGTATAATCCAACTAGGGAGCTCCTACAATGAGCAGTTCTTC; CDR3 protein: CASSIIQLGSSYNEQFF
J gene: TRBJ2-3; D gene: NA; V gene: TRBV29-1; clone size: once; CDR3 DNA: TGCAGCGCCCCATTGGGCGGGTCCACAGATACGCAGTATTTT; CDR3 protein: CSAPLGGSTDTQYF
J gene: TRBJ1-6; D gene: NA; V gene: TRBV7-9; clone size: few; CDR3 DNA: TGTGCCAGCAGGGGCAGGGAGGGGAATTCACCCCTCCACTTT; CDR3 protein: CASRGREGNSPLHF
J gene: TRBJ2-3; D gene: TRBD2; V gene: TRBV30; clone size: once; CDR3 DNA: TGTGCCTGTTGGGACTACACAGATACGCAGTATTTT; CDR3 protein: CACWDYTDTQYF
J gene: TRBJ2-5; D gene: NA; V gene: TRBV5-1; clone size: NA; CDR3 DNA: TGCGCCAGCAGCTTTCTCGGCTCCCGGGAAGAGACCCAGTACTTC; CDR3 protein: CASSFLGSREETQYF
J gene: TRBJ2-3; D gene: NA; V gene: TRBV7-2; clone size: NA; CDR3 DNA: TGTGCCAGCAACACTGGTGGGCGACAGTATTTT; CDR3 protein: CASNTGGRQYF
J gene: TRBJ2-1; D gene: NA; V gene: TRBV12-3/TRBV12-4; clone size: NA; CDR3 DNA: TGTGCCAGCAGTTTAACGGGATATGAGCAGTTCTTC; CDR3 protein: CASSLTGYEQFF
J gene: TRBJ2-3; D gene: TRBD1; V gene: TRBV24-1; clone size: NA; CDR3 DNA: TGTGCCACCAGTGACCCCGGACAGGAAACAGATACGCAGTATTTT; CDR3 protein: CATSDPGQETDTQYF
J gene: TRBJ1-2; D gene: TRBD1; V gene: TRBV2; clone size: NA; CDR3 DNA: TGTGCCAGCCTTTTAGGGACAGCAAACTATGGCTACACCTTC; CDR3 protein: CASLLGTANYGYTF
J gene: TRBJ1-1; D gene: NA; V gene: TRBV29-1; clone size: NA; CDR3 DNA: TGCAGCGTTGCCGGGGGGGAAGCAGCGAACACTGAAGCTTTCTTT; CDR3 protein: CSVAGGEAANTEAFF
J gene: TRBJ2-3; D gene: NA; V gene: TRBV11-2; clone size: NA; CDR3 DNA: TGTGCCAGCAGCCCCGAGTCGGGAAGCACAGATACGCAGTATTTT; CDR3 protein: CASSPESGSTDTQYF
J gene: TRBJ2-1; D gene: TRBD1; V gene: TRBV18; clone size: NA; CDR3 DNA: TGTGCCAGCTCACGACAGACCAGGGGGCGGAATGAGCAGTTCTTC; CDR3 protein: CASSRQTRGRNEQFF
J gene: TRBJ1-1; D gene: NA; V gene: TRBV6-6; clone size: NA; CDR3 DNA: TGTGCCAGCAGTTTCACACGAAACACTGAAGCTTTCTTT; CDR3 protein: CASSFTRNTEAFF
J gene: TRBJ1-4; D gene: NA; V gene: TRBV5-1; clone size: NA; CDR3 DNA: TGCGCCAGCAGCTCGACGGGAGAAAAACTGTTTTTT; CDR3 protein: CASSSTGEKLFF
J gene: TRBJ2-5; D gene: TRBD1; V gene: TRBV13; clone size: NA; CDR3 DNA: TGTGCCAGCAGCCCAACGGGCACAGGGGATGAGACCCAGTACTTC; CDR3 protein: CASSPTGTGDETQYF